This T cell receptor (beta chain) is from a study of T cell changes during pregnancy in multiple sclerosis. The ends lost 1 base at V and 5 bases at J; junction bases unmatched: 5. Germline values: CDR1 SGHRS, CDR2 YFSETQ. The CDR3 is 15 amino acids. The table came from immunoSEQ multiplex PCR; TCRdb's copy has only in-frame clones and leaves some out. The sample comprises roughly 100,000 clones, about nine tenths of which are singletons, and approximately 1.6% rests with the top ten. V and J are TRBV5-1 and TRBJ2-3, with 9 bases that match TRBD2. Here the sequenced sample was peripheral blood, taken after pregnancy. This sequence originates from a female donor in good health, enrolled as a control in a pregnancy study. CDR3 residues: CASSLRRGGGDTQYF. The CDR3 DNA reads TGCGCCAGCAGCTTGAGGCGGGGGGGCGGAGATACGCAGTATTTT.